These T cell receptor beta chains were read from a single sample in a study of beta chain features in type 1 diabetes. Method: immunoSEQ multiplex PCR; TCRdb's copy keeps in-frame clones and lacks some. The data hold nearly 700,000 clones, with 10% to 15% observed a single time. Material for sequencing was naive CD4+ T cells from blood. These receptors were collected from a man between 18 and 29 years old with type 1 diabetes. Each CDR3 is given with its conserved first and last residue. The D gene is left open where the match is weak. Clone size is given for some rows only: seen once, a few or many times, or a class if the clone is expanded.

CDR3nt: TGTGCCAGCAGAGACGGGACAGGGAATTCACCCCTCCACTTT
CDR3aa: CASRDGTGNSPLHF
j_gene: TRBJ1-6
v_gene: TRBV6-5
abundance: -
d_gene: TRBD1

CDR3nt: TGTGCCACCGAGGAACTCACCGGGGAGCTGTTTTTT
CDR3aa: CATEELTGELFF
j_gene: TRBJ2-2
v_gene: TRBV28
abundance: few
d_gene: -

CDR3nt: TGTGCCAGCTCACCACCCCGCGGGGGGGACTACAATGAGCAGTTCTTC
CDR3aa: CASSPPRGGDYNEQFF
j_gene: TRBJ2-1
v_gene: TRBV18
abundance: -
d_gene: TRBD2

CDR3nt: TGTGCCAGCAGCTTTTCAGCGGGGGGGCCGGTCTTC
CDR3aa: CASSFSAGGPVF
j_gene: TRBJ2-1
v_gene: TRBV7-2
abundance: few
d_gene: TRBD2

CDR3nt: TGTGCCATCAGTGTAGGGGGACAGGGGAATACTGAAGCTTTCTTT
CDR3aa: CAISVGGQGNTEAFF
j_gene: TRBJ1-1
v_gene: TRBV10-3
abundance: -
d_gene: TRBD1

CDR3nt: TGTGCCAGCTCACCACCCGGGTCAGGGGGCCATGAGCAGTTCTTC
CDR3aa: CASSPPGSGGHEQFF
j_gene: TRBJ2-1
v_gene: TRBV18
abundance: few
d_gene: TRBD1

CDR3nt: TGTGCCAGCAGTTTGGGCCGGACACCGAACACTGAAGCTTTCTTT
CDR3aa: CASSLGRTPNTEAFF
j_gene: TRBJ1-1
v_gene: TRBV5-4
abundance: -
d_gene: -

CDR3nt: TGTGCCAGCAGCGGAACAGGGCGCCTTCAAGAGACCCAGTACTTC
CDR3aa: CASSGTGRLQETQYF
j_gene: TRBJ2-5
v_gene: TRBV9
abundance: few
d_gene: -

CDR3nt: TGTGCCAGCAGCGTGGGACAGGGGTTGGAGCAGTACTTC
CDR3aa: CASSVGQGLEQYF
j_gene: TRBJ2-7
v_gene: TRBV9
abundance: -
d_gene: TRBD1

CDR3nt: TGTGCCAGCAGTCCGGGCGGGGTTCGTAATGAAAAACTGTTTTTT
CDR3aa: CASSPGGVRNEKLFF
j_gene: TRBJ1-4
v_gene: TRBV28
abundance: few
d_gene: -

CDR3nt: TGTGCCTGGAGCGCGGGACTAGCGGGGAGTTTATCCTACAATGAGCAGTTCTTC
CDR3aa: CAWSAGLAGSLSYNEQFF
j_gene: TRBJ2-1
v_gene: TRBV30
abundance: -
d_gene: TRBD2

CDR3nt: TGCGCCAGCAGCCAAGCGGGGTATGGACTCAACACCGGGGAGCTGTTTTTT
CDR3aa: CASSQAGYGLNTGELFF
j_gene: TRBJ2-2
v_gene: TRBV4-1
abundance: few
d_gene: -

CDR3nt: TGTGCCAGTAGTATCGGACTTAAGCAGAGGAATTCACCCCTCCACTTT
CDR3aa: CASSIGLKQRNSPLHF
j_gene: TRBJ1-6
v_gene: TRBV19
abundance: -
d_gene: -

CDR3nt: TGTGCCAGCTCACCCGCGGACAGGGCTGAGCAGTACTTC
CDR3aa: CASSPADRAEQYF
j_gene: TRBJ2-7
v_gene: TRBV18
abundance: few
d_gene: TRBD1

CDR3nt: TGTGCCAGCTCACCTCTCGGTGGGGATACTGAAGCTTTCTTT
CDR3aa: CASSPLGGDTEAFF
j_gene: TRBJ1-1
v_gene: TRBV18
abundance: few
d_gene: -

CDR3nt: TGCGCCAGCAGCGGCACAGGGGAATCTCGCTACACCTTC
CDR3aa: CASSGTGESRYTF
j_gene: TRBJ1-2
v_gene: TRBV5-1
abundance: -
d_gene: TRBD1

CDR3nt: TGTGCCAGCTCACCGACGCTGAACGGTATGAACACTGAAGCTTTCTTT
CDR3aa: CASSPTLNGMNTEAFF
j_gene: TRBJ1-1
v_gene: TRBV18
abundance: few
d_gene: -

CDR3nt: TGTGCCAGCCGGACAGGGGGCGCGACTGAAGCTTTCTTT
CDR3aa: CASRTGGATEAFF
j_gene: TRBJ1-1
v_gene: TRBV6-6
abundance: few
d_gene: TRBD1

CDR3nt: TGTGCCAGCAGCTTGGGGACAGGCCAGGCAACTAATGAAAAACTGTTTTTT
CDR3aa: CASSLGTGQATNEKLFF
j_gene: TRBJ1-4
v_gene: TRBV5-4
abundance: -
d_gene: TRBD1

CDR3nt: TGTGCCTGGAGTGGCCCTGCCATGAACACTGAAGCTTTCTTT
CDR3aa: CAWSGPAMNTEAFF
j_gene: TRBJ1-1
v_gene: TRBV30
abundance: -
d_gene: -

CDR3nt: TGCAGCGTTCCCGGGTCCGATCCTCAATATGGCTACACCTTC
CDR3aa: CSVPGSDPQYGYTF
j_gene: TRBJ1-2
v_gene: TRBV29-1
abundance: few
d_gene: -

CDR3nt: TGTGCCTGGAGTGATGGGTTTAGCAATCAGCCCCAGCATTTT
CDR3aa: CAWSDGFSNQPQHF
j_gene: TRBJ1-5
v_gene: TRBV30
abundance: -
d_gene: -

CDR3nt: TGTGCCAGCAGCCGATCGGGAGCGGGGAGCAATCAGCCCCAGCATTTT
CDR3aa: CASSRSGAGSNQPQHF
j_gene: TRBJ1-5
v_gene: TRBV28
abundance: once
d_gene: -

CDR3nt: TGTGCCAGCAGCCAGCGACAGGGGGGCACTGAAGCTTTCTTT
CDR3aa: CASSQRQGGTEAFF
j_gene: TRBJ1-1
v_gene: TRBV7-9
abundance: -
d_gene: TRBD1

CDR3nt: TGTGCCAGCTCCTATGGCGAACAGATCACAGATACGCAGTATTTT
CDR3aa: CASSYGEQITDTQYF
j_gene: TRBJ2-3
v_gene: TRBV13
abundance: few
d_gene: -

CDR3nt: TGCAGCGTCACGGCCGTTTCGCCGGCCAAAAACATTCAGTACTTC
CDR3aa: CSVTAVSPAKNIQYF
j_gene: TRBJ2-4
v_gene: TRBV29-1
abundance: few
d_gene: -

CDR3nt: TGTGCCAGCGGGGATCTTAGCGACACCGGGGAGCTGTTTTTT
CDR3aa: CASGDLSDTGELFF
j_gene: TRBJ2-2
v_gene: TRBV27
abundance: -
d_gene: -

CDR3nt: TGCAGCGTTGAGGGTCAGATTACAACTACCACAGATACGCAGTATTTT
CDR3aa: CSVEGQITTTTDTQYF
j_gene: TRBJ2-3
v_gene: TRBV29-1
abundance: few
d_gene: -

CDR3nt: TGTGCCAGTAGAGGACAGGGGTATGAGCAGTTCTTC
CDR3aa: CASRGQGYEQFF
j_gene: TRBJ2-1
v_gene: TRBV19
abundance: few
d_gene: TRBD1

CDR3nt: TGTGCCAGCAGCGACAGGGTCACAGACATTCAGTACTTC
CDR3aa: CASSDRVTDIQYF
j_gene: TRBJ2-4
v_gene: TRBV28
abundance: few
d_gene: TRBD1

CDR3nt: TGTGCCACCCTGCCGGGACAGGCCGCAATCGGCTACACCTTC
CDR3aa: CATLPGQAAIGYTF
j_gene: TRBJ1-2
v_gene: TRBV6-1
abundance: -
d_gene: TRBD1

CDR3nt: TGTGCCAGCAGCTCCCGGGACGGACAGGTCGGACCCCTCCACTTT
CDR3aa: CASSSRDGQVGPLHF
j_gene: TRBJ1-6
v_gene: TRBV7-2
abundance: few
d_gene: TRBD1

CDR3nt: TGCGCCAGCAGCCAAGAGGGCAGCCGCCAGTCAGCGCCCCAGCATTTT
CDR3aa: CASSQEGSRQSAPQHF
j_gene: TRBJ1-5
v_gene: TRBV4-1
abundance: few
d_gene: -

CDR3nt: TGTGCCTGGAGTGCCCCAGGGAAATGGGGCACCGGGGAGCTGTTTTTT
CDR3aa: CAWSAPGKWGTGELFF
j_gene: TRBJ2-2
v_gene: TRBV30
abundance: few
d_gene: -

CDR3nt: TGTGCCACCAGTTCTGGGTACGAGACCGGGGAGCTGTTTTTT
CDR3aa: CATSSGYETGELFF
j_gene: TRBJ2-2
v_gene: TRBV19
abundance: -
d_gene: -

CDR3nt: TGTGCCAGCAGTTCCCTCCTGCGGGGGGCCAATGAGCAGTTCTTC
CDR3aa: CASSSLLRGANEQFF
j_gene: TRBJ2-1
v_gene: TRBV27
abundance: few
d_gene: TRBD2

CDR3nt: TGTGCCAGCAGCTTAGGTGGCAGAGAGACCCAGTACTTC
CDR3aa: CASSLGGRETQYF
j_gene: TRBJ2-5
v_gene: TRBV7-2
abundance: -
d_gene: -

CDR3nt: TGCAGTGCTCCCCGAAGCTACGAGCAGTACTTC
CDR3aa: CSAPRSYEQYF
j_gene: TRBJ2-7
v_gene: TRBV20-1
abundance: -
d_gene: -

CDR3nt: TGTGCCAGCAGGGAAAGTTCAGAAACGCAGTATTTT
CDR3aa: CASRESSETQYF
j_gene: TRBJ2-3
v_gene: TRBV11-2
abundance: -
d_gene: -

CDR3nt: TGTGCCATCAGTGAGTCGACAGGTTCACCCCTCCACTTT
CDR3aa: CAISESTGSPLHF
j_gene: TRBJ1-6
v_gene: TRBV10-3
abundance: -
d_gene: -

CDR3nt: TGTGCCAGCAGCGTCCAGGCGGGCTCTGGAAACACCATATATTTT
CDR3aa: CASSVQAGSGNTIYF
j_gene: TRBJ1-3
v_gene: TRBV9
abundance: -
d_gene: -

CDR3nt: TGTGCCAGCTCACCAGCGGGGGGGCCAGGGAATGAGCAGTTCTTC
CDR3aa: CASSPAGGPGNEQFF
j_gene: TRBJ2-1
v_gene: TRBV18
abundance: few
d_gene: TRBD2

CDR3nt: TGTGCCAGCAGCTCACCGGCCGATACGCAGTATTTT
CDR3aa: CASSSPADTQYF
j_gene: TRBJ2-3
v_gene: TRBV5-4
abundance: few
d_gene: -

CDR3nt: TGCAGCGGGGGGACATCGAACACTGAAGCTTTCTTT
CDR3aa: CSGGTSNTEAFF
j_gene: TRBJ1-1
v_gene: TRBV29-1
abundance: -
d_gene: -

CDR3nt: TGTGCCAGCTCACCGAGGGCTAGCGGTAGCACAGATACGCAGTATTTT
CDR3aa: CASSPRASGSTDTQYF
j_gene: TRBJ2-3
v_gene: TRBV18
abundance: few
d_gene: TRBD2

CDR3nt: TGTGCTCCAGGACGTGACGTCCTGACTTTC
CDR3aa: CAPGRDVLTF
j_gene: TRBJ2-6
v_gene: TRBV30
abundance: few
d_gene: -

CDR3nt: TGCGCCAGCAGCTTGGCCGGGACAGGGGTTCATGAGCAGTTCTTC
CDR3aa: CASSLAGTGVHEQFF
j_gene: TRBJ2-1
v_gene: TRBV5-1
abundance: few
d_gene: TRBD1

CDR3nt: TGTGCCAGCAGTTACGCGGGCGCGTCGGAGACCCAGTACTTC
CDR3aa: CASSYAGASETQYF
j_gene: TRBJ2-5
v_gene: TRBV6-5
abundance: few
d_gene: -

CDR3nt: TGTGCCATCAGTGAGTCCTTAGGGAGTGGCTACACCTTC
CDR3aa: CAISESLGSGYTF
j_gene: TRBJ1-2
v_gene: TRBV10-3
abundance: few
d_gene: -

CDR3nt: TGTGCCAGCAGCTCCGACACGGGGACGCAGTATTTT
CDR3aa: CASSSDTGTQYF
j_gene: TRBJ2-3
v_gene: TRBV7-3
abundance: few
d_gene: -

CDR3nt: TGTGCCAGCAGCCAGGGGAACTATGGCTACACCTTC
CDR3aa: CASSQGNYGYTF
j_gene: TRBJ1-2
v_gene: TRBV6-5
abundance: few
d_gene: -

CDR3nt: TGTGCCAGCAGCCCCGAGGGGGGGCGGACCACTGAAGCTTTCTTT
CDR3aa: CASSPEGGRTTEAFF
j_gene: TRBJ1-1
v_gene: TRBV4-2
abundance: -
d_gene: -

CDR3nt: TGTGCCAGCAGCTTGGTGGTACATAGCAATCAGCCCCAGCATTTT
CDR3aa: CASSLVVHSNQPQHF
j_gene: TRBJ1-5
v_gene: TRBV7-2
abundance: few
d_gene: -

CDR3nt: TGCAGTGCTAGTGCTGCGTACGCGGTTTTT
CDR3aa: CSASAAYAVF
j_gene: TRBJ2-3
v_gene: TRBV20-1
abundance: few
d_gene: -

CDR3nt: TGTGCCAGCAGCCCCCGCGGGGGGCTTACAGATACGCAGTATTTT
CDR3aa: CASSPRGGLTDTQYF
j_gene: TRBJ2-3
v_gene: TRBV13
abundance: -
d_gene: TRBD2

CDR3nt: TGTGCCAGCAGCCCTCCAGGGGGTCCCGAGACCCAGTACTTC
CDR3aa: CASSPPGGPETQYF
j_gene: TRBJ2-5
v_gene: TRBV13
abundance: few
d_gene: TRBD1

CDR3nt: TGTGCCTGGATGGCCGGCGGGGCCGGGACCTACGAGCAGTACTTC
CDR3aa: CAWMAGGAGTYEQYF
j_gene: TRBJ2-7
v_gene: TRBV30
abundance: -
d_gene: -

CDR3nt: TGTGCCAGCAGCTTAGAGCGGGGGGTCTGGGAGACCCAGTACTTC
CDR3aa: CASSLERGVWETQYF
j_gene: TRBJ2-5
v_gene: TRBV7-8
abundance: -
d_gene: TRBD2